The T cell receptor (beta chain) described here comes from a study of cytomegalovirus exposure and HLA in healthy donors. Findings of the study overall: V- and J-gene trimming in TCR beta was tied to a missense DCLRE1C variant by an analysis performed later.

The CDR3 runs to 13 residues. Germline loops: CDR1 MNHEY, CDR2 SVGAGI. To note about this clone: As yet, its antigen is unknown. A read error may account for a junction end that differs from germline.

The PCR ran on 60 Vbeta and 13 Jbeta primers. Authors' processing steps: Later work found 65 million to 85 million unique TCR beta chains, with 10 million to 14 million shared. Clones were sequenced by immunoSEQ multiplex PCR, and TCRdb holds only the in-frame ones, with some missing. Clone size and the V and J calls come from that table; the DNA yielded D and trimming. This sample has about 140,000 clones, with roughly three fifths found just once. The sequenced material came from PBMCs. The sequence was obtained from a woman aged 40 to 50 in good health and CMV-seronegative. V usage is TRBV6-5 and J usage is TRBJ1-1; no definite D call. In DNA form, the CDR3 reads TGTGCCAGCAGCCCGCGAACCCGGGGTGAAGATTTCTTT. This sequence encodes CASSPRTRGEDFF.